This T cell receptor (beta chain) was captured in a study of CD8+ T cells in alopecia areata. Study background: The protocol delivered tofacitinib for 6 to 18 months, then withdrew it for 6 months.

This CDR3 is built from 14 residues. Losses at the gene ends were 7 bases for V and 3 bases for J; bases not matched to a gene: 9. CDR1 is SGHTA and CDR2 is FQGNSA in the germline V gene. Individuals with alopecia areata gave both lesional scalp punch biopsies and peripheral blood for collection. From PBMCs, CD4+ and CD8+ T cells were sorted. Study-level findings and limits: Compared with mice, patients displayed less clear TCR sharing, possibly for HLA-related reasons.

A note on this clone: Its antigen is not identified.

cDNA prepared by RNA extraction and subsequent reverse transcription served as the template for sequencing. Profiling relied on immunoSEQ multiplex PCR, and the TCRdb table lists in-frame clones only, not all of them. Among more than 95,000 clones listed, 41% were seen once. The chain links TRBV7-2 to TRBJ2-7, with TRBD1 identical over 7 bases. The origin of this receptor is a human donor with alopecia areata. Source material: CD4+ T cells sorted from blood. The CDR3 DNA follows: TGTGCCAGCAACCCCCGGGACAGATACTACGAGCAGTACTTC. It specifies CASNPRDRYYEQYF.